The TCR beta chain under discussion was sequenced for a study of cytomegalovirus exposure and HLA in healthy donors (dated by TCRdb to between 2016 and 2019). As for the study more broadly: An earlier analysis of roughly 500 of the donors reported more than 250 Gb of sequence data and 117 million unique TCR beta sequences from about 200 million T cells. Donor age, sex, ethnicity and CMV serostatus were compiled together with the repertoire data. Of the roughly 400 genotyped donors, 70% to 90% were placed in the genetic ancestry cluster associated with self-reported Caucasian donors. Class I and class II HLA loci were covered by the typing at four-digit resolution. Among around 400 genotyped donors of the cohort, an average of roughly 230,000 unique TCR beta nucleotide sequences was sequenced per donor, of which 15% to 20% were non-productive. High-throughput TCR immunosequencing, statistical association of individual TCRs with disease status, and machine learning were combined to predict cytomegalovirus infection status. Genome-wide SNP genotypes for about three fifths of the roughly 700 donors were used in a later genetic analysis, which treated that subset as a discovery cohort. All discovery cohort repertoires had been generated using a single sequencing platform. Approximately 300 gigabases of sequencing data and 91 million or so unique TCR sequences made up an early release that covered around 640 HLA-typed donors. Typing coverage varied by locus: roughly 629-630 donors for A, B, C, DRB1 and DQB1; approximately 500 for DQA1; over 600 for DPA1; roughly 470 for DPB1. The study aimed to test whether cataloging public T cell receptors could reveal signatures of past pathogen exposure. A later analysis re-analyzed previously published TCR beta repertoires from about 730 donors and added high-resolution HLA genotyping to study TCR occurrence patterns. Along with the approximately 700-subject first cohort, a separate validation cohort of more than 90 different subjects was used. An earlier analysis of 587 of the donors applied high-throughput TCR beta sequencing to assess whether each TCR beta V gene segment acted as functional or pseudogenic. About five DR-DQ haplotypes were treated as single units for association and clustering because of strong linkage in the cohort. The study used immunosequencing to profile the T cell repertoires of several hundred subjects and linked those repertoires to cytomegalovirus serostatus. In the later analysis, no new phenotypic data were used to find candidate immune exposures; instead, reliance was placed on TCR beta sequences and their occurrence across donors.

Libraries were made using the immunoSEQ multiplex PCR assay. For the multiplex PCR, a mixture combining 60 forward primers for TCR Vbeta segments and 13 reverse primers for TCR Jbeta segments was used. Amplification of the CDR3 region of rearranged TCR beta genes was performed with a multiplex PCR assay on genomic DNA. The Illumina HiSeq System was used to sequence the amplified TCR beta libraries as 87-base-pair reads. The authors processed their data as follows. A later analysis counted some 80 million unique TCR beta chains across the 666 repertoires, and around 9.9 million of these chains were shared by at least two donors. Raw reads were error-corrected and collapsed into unique sequences by a nearest-neighbor algorithm in which closely related sequences were merged to remove PCR and sequencing errors. V, D and J gene segments were assigned by aligning CDR3 sequences to IMGT reference sequences. For a sequence to be retained, a match of at least six nucleotides was required to both a V gene segment and a J gene segment. Rearrangements were called productive when the CDR3 lacked stop codons and stayed in frame with V and J; all others were non-productive. CDR3 was defined according to IMGT convention as the region running from the second conserved V-encoded cysteine to the conserved J-encoded phenylalanine. Sequences without an unambiguous match to a single V gene segment were excluded from the earlier analysis of 450 to 650 of the donors. An earlier analysis of some 610 of the donors called V segments functional above 56.7% productive rearrangements and segregating when the between-donor standard deviation exceeded 5%. A statistical classification framework was built for diagnosing cytomegalovirus status from the catalog of TCR beta chain sequences. V and J gene assignment, in a later analysis, came from comparing TCR nucleotide sequences with IMGT/GENE-DB human TR gene sequences. Using the TCRdist pipeline, a later analysis assigned CDR3 sequences along with most-parsimonious VDJ recombination scenarios. In a later analysis, each TCR beta chain was defined by its CDR3 amino acid sequence together with its V-gene family, and reads lacking a unique V-gene family were excluded. To address suspected cross-contamination and a sequencing artifact, a later analysis removed several hundred highly shared, low-generation-probability nucleotide sequences. In a later analysis, a clonal expansion index was calculated for each public chain from normalized within-repertoire ranks of inferred template counts. Generation probabilities in a later analysis came from a VDJ recombination model fitted to out-of-frame rearrangements, and those results were checked against IGoR. A later analysis scored TCR-TCR, TCR-HLA and TCR-CMV co-occurrence with hypergeometric tests, applying a repertoire-size bias correction to TCR pairs. In a later analysis, false discovery rates were estimated by permuting HLA or CMV assignments 20 times. In a later analysis, co-occurring TCRs were grouped using DBSCAN, with TCRdist sequence similarity added in when clustering inside HLA-allele-positive subsets. Repertoires with fewer than 30,000 or more than 120,000 public chains were left out of co-occurrence clustering, as were a handful of repertoires with anomalous nucleotide sharing. TCRdb retrieved this table from immuneACCESS and kept in-frame rearrangements only. Not all clones are present; in checked studies, unresolved V genes account for under half, and no reason is known for the remainder. V and J calls plus clone size are reproduced from that table; the DNA served to infer D and trimming. The sample table records about 130,000 clones; around three quarters of these occur just once. Roughly 1.9% of the sample belongs to the ten largest clones.

The investigation overall reported the following: Most CMV-associated TCR beta chains appeared to be HLA-restricted in a later analysis, and the HLA associations seemed to be driven largely by CMV exposure. HLA typing was unavailable for some donors at each locus, so association tests used only the typed subset. In a later analysis, 15,000 to 20,000 TCR beta sequences were associated with specific HLA alleles at a false discovery rate of 0.05. In both the original and validation cohorts, the classifier was reported to diagnose cytomegalovirus status with high specificity and sensitivity. A group of highly shared sequence variants was considered likely to be a technical artifact of the sequencing pipeline. Strong co-occurrence of HLA alleles, especially DR and DQ, made assigning TCR associations to individual alleles difficult. Some IMGT-functional V segments, including TRBV6-2 and TRBV6-3, could not be distinguished by the 87-base-pair reads and were therefore excluded. A further reported finding was that TCR beta sequences accurately predicted the HLA-A and HLA-B alleles for most subjects in the first cohort. A total of 150 to 200 TCR beta chains were listed by the study as associated with cytomegalovirus. The cohort was sequenced for TCR beta chains only, and without alpha or paired-chain data the features that could be detected were limited. According to a later genetic analysis, donors in an Asian-associated ancestry cluster had fewer N-insertions in productive TCRs than the roughly 670-donor mean. Presence/absence analyses assumed roughly uniform sequencing depth across donors, an assumption that may not hold. In a later analysis, HLA-associated TCR beta chains were found to be more clonally expanded and to have lower generation probabilities than equally common non-associated chains. In vitro tests confirmed that a few of the cytomegalovirus-associated TCR beta chains recognize cytomegalovirus antigens. In a later analysis, TCR association rates were found to vary across HLA loci, with the most associated TCRs seen for DRB1 alleles and the fewest for HLA-C alleles. Approximately 18 rarely observed V segments, including chromosome 9 orphons, were excluded from the earlier analysis of a few hundred of the donors because counts were too low. V-gene and J-gene trimming of TCR beta chains was associated with a missense DCLRE1C variant in a later genetic analysis, and the association was replicated in an independent cohort. In an earlier analysis of fewer than 750 of the donors, most TCR beta V segments were observed in productive rearrangements about 90% or about 30% of the time, broadly matching IMGT annotations. Correlated functional status among segregating V segments might reflect linkage disequilibrium, but an unknown experimental factor could not be ruled out. The only immune exposure information available for the cohort was CMV serostatus. It was suggested by the authors that the approach could potentially be generalized to other disease states and immunological phenotypes. Across donors, most TCR sequences were observed very rarely, whereas some public TCRs were present in many individuals. Several of the top co-occurrence clusters appeared to be linked to parvovirus B19, influenza, CMV and Epstein-Barr virus, according to a later analysis.

In total, roughly 670 healthy bone marrow donors made up the cohort. Cohort members were all nominally healthy when sampled, although unrecorded immune exposures were likely present. The donor tested CMV seropositive, placing the donor among the 290 or so seropositive members of the cohort. Each donor provided a peripheral blood sample, and peripheral blood mononuclear cells were used for TCR beta sequencing. Genomic DNA was extracted from the blood cell samples with the Qiagen DNeasy Blood Extraction Kit. To note about this clone: Its antigen has not been determined. The sample holds no much larger clone one base away, and base qualities are not on file.

The CDR3 starts with the cysteine, ends with the phenylalanine, and has 15 residues. Only the CDR3 region is kept as DNA, spanning 45 bases read in frame from base 1. In the germline V gene, CDR1 corresponds to KGHSH and CDR2 to LQKENI. V lost 4 bases and J lost 2 bases, and the count of bases not matched to a germline gene is 6. The clonotype originates from a woman aged 60-70 years in good health and CMV-seropositive. Recombination joined TRBV18 with TRBJ2-3, and 7 junctional nucleotides match TRBD2. The specimen was PBMCs. The nucleotides are TGTGCCAGCTCACAGGGCCTAGCGGTCACAGATACGCAGTATTTT. It translates as CASSQGLAVTDTQYF. The CDR3, completed at both ends by the reference TRBV18 and TRBJ2-3 genes, gives the full variable domain NAGVMQNPRHLVRRRGQEARLRCSPMKGHSHVYWYRQLPEEGLKFMVYLQKENIIDESGMPKERFSAEFPKEGPSILRIQQVVRGDSAAYFCASSQGLAVTDTQYFGPGTRLTVL.